Detailed here is one T cell receptor beta chain. The sample is drawn from a study of CD8 T cells in Susac syndrome. Random hexamers served to reverse transcribe about 0.5 to 1 ug RNA. One entry per CDR3 protein results from TCRdb running MiXCR on the immunoSEQ multiplex PCR reads. The sample consists of 100,000 to 150,000 distinct CDR3 sequences, more than 90% of them appearing once. The ends were cut back, 5 bases at V and 3 bases at J, with 20 bases in the middle. This CDR3 is 17 amino acids long. Germline CDR1 and CDR2: LNHDA and SQIVND (reference sequence). The specimen sequenced was CD4+ T cells from PBMCs. The chain recombines TRBV19 with TRBJ1-5; D remains ambiguous. The receptor was derived from a human donor in good health. CDR3 nucleotides: TGTGCCAGTAGTTCCTCGAGGAGGCTCCTTCTCAATCAGCCCCAGCATTTT. Protein: CASSSSRRLLLNQPQHF.